The entry below describes one T cell receptor (beta chain). Antigen specificity is unknown. The sample originates from a study of human T cells and chemical hapten exposure. Study background: During the roughly 24-week study period, patients had diphenylcyclopropenone applied to the scalp every week.

TCRdb ran MiXCR on the RACE reads and lists one entry per CDR3 protein. This table has about 350,000 distinct CDR3 sequences, nearly 6.5% appearing once. Study-wide results and limits: With regard to DPC sensitization, TCRs above 1 in 1000 frequency did not change.

Time point given: patch test 2, 6 weeks after DPC sensitization. Treatment described: therapeutic diphenylcyclopropenone sensitization with weekly scalp DPC. The germline CDR1 and CDR2 sequences are LGHNA and YSLEER. V was clipped by 1 base and J by 5 bases, with 8 bases between them. The CDR3 length is 13 residues. The material sequenced was whole blood, taken in connection with sensitization to the hapten diphenylcyclopropenone (DPC). This sequence originates from a woman aged 18 to 35 with alopecia areata. Some clones in this sample may be carry-over from other donors' samples. The chain has TRBV4-3 and TRBJ1-1; D ambiguous. In DNA form, the CDR3 reads TGCGCCAGCAGCCAAGGTTGGAGAACTGAAGCTTTCTTT. It is translated as CASSQGWRTEAFF.